This TCR beta chain stems from a study of CD8+ T cells in alopecia areata. Study results and limitations: Normal scalp had lower clonality than lesional scalp, with alopecia totalis/universalis lesions showing this most strongly.

The CDR3 length is 16 residues. Looked up from germline, CDR1 is MNHEY and CDR2 is SMNVEV (reference sequence). The V and J ends lost 5 bases and 9 bases, in that order; junction bases with no gene match: 12. Collected material from alopecia areata patients comprised lesional scalp punch biopsies and peripheral blood. Reverse transcription of extracted RNA yielded cDNA, which provided the sequencing template. Method: immunoSEQ multiplex PCR; TCRdb's copy keeps in-frame clones and lacks some. Of 98,000 or so clones in the sample, about 50% are singletons; the top ten hold 20% to 25%. The table lists this clone with a few counts. As yet, its antigen is unknown.

Sequencing input: NKG2D-low CD8+ T cells sorted from blood. This clonotype was sampled from a human donor with alopecia areata. V gene TRBV27 combines with J gene TRBJ2-1, with TRBD2 matching 11 bases. CDR3 amino acids: CASSLRRGLAGGEQFF. The CDR3 region has the DNA TGTGCCAGCAGTCTCCGACGGGGGCTAGCGGGAGGTGAGCAGTTCTTC.